This T cell receptor gamma chain was documented in a study of Vδ1+ human thymocytes. Study results and limitations: TRG sequences recurred across donors, whereas TRD sequences stayed essentially private. Thymic delta-chain repertoires held approximately 20% Vdelta2 sequences and few Vdelta3, despite high sort purity. Thymic TRG and TRD repertoires appeared highly polyclonal.

The CDR3 length is 13 residues. CDR1 is GITISATS and CDR2 is ISYDGTV in the germline V gene (reference sequence). The ends lost 4 bases at V and 3 bases at J; junction bases unmatched: 6. This clone has just a few counts. What it recognizes is unknown. The sample has other DNA sequences that encode this CDR3 too. The template was reverse-transcribed extracted RNA. The CDR3 regions were amplified by multiplex PCR from V-gene primers to a constant-region primer. TCRdb called clones anew from the multiplex PCR reads with CATT. The data hold under 25,000 gamma-chain clones, with roughly 15% observed a single time.

J is TRGJ1 or TRGJ2 and V is TRGV9. The clonotype comes from a child younger than two who had congenital heart surgery. The sequencing input was Vdelta1+ gamma-delta thymocytes from the thymus. Subset: FACS-sorted CD3+ TCRalphabeta- TCRVdelta1+ TCRVdelta2- thymocytes. The chain's CDR3 is CALWEAGYYKKLF. The CDR3 DNA reads as TGTGCCTTGTGGGAAGCTGGTTATTATAAGAAACTCTTT.